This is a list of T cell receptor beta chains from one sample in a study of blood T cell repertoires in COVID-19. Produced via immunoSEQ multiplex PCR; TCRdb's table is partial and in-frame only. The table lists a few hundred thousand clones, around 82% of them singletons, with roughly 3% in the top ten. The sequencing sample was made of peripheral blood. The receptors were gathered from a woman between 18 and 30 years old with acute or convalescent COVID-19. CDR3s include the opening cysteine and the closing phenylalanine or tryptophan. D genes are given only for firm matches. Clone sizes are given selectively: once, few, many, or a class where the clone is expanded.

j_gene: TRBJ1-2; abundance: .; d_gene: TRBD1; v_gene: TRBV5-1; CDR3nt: TGCGCCAGTACCGGACAGGAGGTTCCGGGCTACACCTTC; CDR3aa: CASTGQEVPGYTF
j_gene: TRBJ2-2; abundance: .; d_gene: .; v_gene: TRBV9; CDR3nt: TGTGCCAGCAGCGTAGGGACAGTTAACACCGGGGAGCTGTTTTTT; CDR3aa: CASSVGTVNTGELFF
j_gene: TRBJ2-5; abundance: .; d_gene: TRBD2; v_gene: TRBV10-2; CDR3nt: TGCGCCGCGTCCCAACTAGCGGGAGAGGCGACCCAGTACTTC; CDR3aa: CAASQLAGEATQYF
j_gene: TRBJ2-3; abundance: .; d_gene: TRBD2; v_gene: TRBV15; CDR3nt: TGTGCCACCGAGGGGACTAGCGGGACCACAGATACGCAGTATTTT; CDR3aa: CATEGTSGTTDTQYF
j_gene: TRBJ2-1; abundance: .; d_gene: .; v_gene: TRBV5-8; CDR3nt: TGTGCCAGCAGCTTGGACGGGAGGTTCTTC; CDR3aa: CASSLDGRFF
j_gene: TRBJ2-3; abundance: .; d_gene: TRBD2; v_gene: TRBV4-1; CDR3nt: TGCGCCAGCAGCCGAGGGACTAGCGGGAGCTTCCCAGATACGCAGTATTTT; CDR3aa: CASSRGTSGSFPDTQYF
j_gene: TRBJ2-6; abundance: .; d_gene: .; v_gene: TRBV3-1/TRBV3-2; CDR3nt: TGTGCCAGCAGCGACCTCACCGGGACTCCCGTAGCCAACGTCCTGACTTTC; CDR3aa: CASSDLTGTPVANVLTF
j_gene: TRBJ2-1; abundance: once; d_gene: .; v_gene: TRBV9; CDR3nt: TGTGCCAGCAGCGAAGGGGGCAATGAGCAGTTCTTC; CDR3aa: CASSEGGNEQFF
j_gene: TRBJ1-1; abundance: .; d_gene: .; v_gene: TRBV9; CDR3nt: TGTGCCAGCAGCGTAGTACCGGGGGTTGACACTGAAGCTTTCTTT; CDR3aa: CASSVVPGVDTEAFF
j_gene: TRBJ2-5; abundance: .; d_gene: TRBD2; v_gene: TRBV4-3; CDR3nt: TGCGCCAGCAGCCAAGAGGTTAGCGGGAGGGCTTCGGGGCAAGAGACCCAGTACTTC; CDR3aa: CASSQEVSGRASGQETQYF
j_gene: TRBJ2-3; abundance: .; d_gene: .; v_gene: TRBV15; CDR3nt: TGTGCCACCAAGGCGGGCTTCACAGATACGCAGTATTTT; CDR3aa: CATKAGFTDTQYF
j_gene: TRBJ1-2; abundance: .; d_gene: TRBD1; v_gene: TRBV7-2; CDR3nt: TGTGCCAGCAGCTCCAGACGACAGGGAACGAACTATGGCTACACCTTC; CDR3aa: CASSSRRQGTNYGYTF
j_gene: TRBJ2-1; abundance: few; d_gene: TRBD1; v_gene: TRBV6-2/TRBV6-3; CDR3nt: TGTGCCAGCAGTTACTCGGACAGGGATGAGCAGTTCTTC; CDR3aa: CASSYSDRDEQFF
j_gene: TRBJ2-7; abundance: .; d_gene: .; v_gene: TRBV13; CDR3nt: TGTGCCAGCAGCTTGGGCAGGGGCGTCGAGCAGTACTTC; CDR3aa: CASSLGRGVEQYF
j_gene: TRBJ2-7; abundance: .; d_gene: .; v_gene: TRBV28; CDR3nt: TGTGCCAGCAGGTCTCCACAGGGTACTTACGAGCAGTACTTC; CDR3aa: CASRSPQGTYEQYF
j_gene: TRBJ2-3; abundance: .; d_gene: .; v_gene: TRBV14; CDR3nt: TGTGCCAGCAGCCAAGATGAGTATGCGAAGGATACGCAGTATTTT; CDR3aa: CASSQDEYAKDTQYF
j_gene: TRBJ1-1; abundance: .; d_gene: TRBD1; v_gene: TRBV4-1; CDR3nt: TGCGCCAGCAGCCGTGAACCCTGGAGGGGGCAGGACACTGAAGCTTTCTTT; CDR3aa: CASSREPWRGQDTEAFF
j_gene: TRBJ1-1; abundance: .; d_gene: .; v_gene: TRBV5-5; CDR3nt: TGTGCCAGCAGCCCATGGACAGCGAACACTGAAGCTTTCTTT; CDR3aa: CASSPWTANTEAFF
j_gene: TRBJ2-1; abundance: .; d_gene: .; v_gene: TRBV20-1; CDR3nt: TGCAGTGCTAGGTTAGACAATGAGCAGTTCTTC; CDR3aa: CSARLDNEQFF
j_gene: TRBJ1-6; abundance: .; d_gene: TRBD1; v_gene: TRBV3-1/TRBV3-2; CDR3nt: TGTGCCAGCAGCCAAGATCGGACAGGGGTTTCACCCCTCCACTTT; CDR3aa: CASSQDRTGVSPLHF
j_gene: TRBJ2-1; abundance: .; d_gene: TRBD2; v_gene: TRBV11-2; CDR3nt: TGTGCCAGCAGCTTATATTGGGCTAGCGGGAGGGCCAATGAGCAGTTCTTC; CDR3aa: CASSLYWASGRANEQFF
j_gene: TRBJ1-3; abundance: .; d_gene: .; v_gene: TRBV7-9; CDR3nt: TGTGCCAGCAGCCCGCCACTCGACAGTCGGAGAAACACCATATATTTT; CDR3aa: CASSPPLDSRRNTIYF
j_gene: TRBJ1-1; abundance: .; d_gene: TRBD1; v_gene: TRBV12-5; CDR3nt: TGTGCTAGTGGTTTCTCTCTCAACCGACAGGGCATGAACACTGAAGCTTTCTTT; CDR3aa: CASGFSLNRQGMNTEAFF
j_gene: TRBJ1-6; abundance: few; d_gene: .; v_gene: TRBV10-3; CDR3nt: TGTGCCATCAGTCCCGACACAACAGGGAATAATTCACCCCTCCACTTT; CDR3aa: CAISPDTTGNNSPLHF
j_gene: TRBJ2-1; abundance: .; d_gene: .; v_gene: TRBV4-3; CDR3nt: TGCGCCAGCAGCCAAGATCGGGCAGCGGGCTTCTACAATGAGCAGTTCTTC; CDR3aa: CASSQDRAAGFYNEQFF
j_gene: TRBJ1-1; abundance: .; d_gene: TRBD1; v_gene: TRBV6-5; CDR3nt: TGTGCCAGCAGCGCGGGACAGGGGAACACTGAAGCTTTCTTT; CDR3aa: CASSAGQGNTEAFF
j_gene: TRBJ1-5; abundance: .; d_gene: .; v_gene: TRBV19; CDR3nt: TGTGCCAGTAGCGACATCGCCCATAGCAATCAGCCCCAGCATTTT; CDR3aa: CASSDIAHSNQPQHF
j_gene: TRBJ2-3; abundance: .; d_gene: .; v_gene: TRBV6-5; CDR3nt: TGTGCCAGCAGGCGCGGAAGCACAGATACGCAGTATTTT; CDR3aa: CASRRGSTDTQYF
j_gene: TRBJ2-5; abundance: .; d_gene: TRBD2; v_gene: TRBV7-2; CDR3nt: TGTGCCAGCAGCTTAGCGAGCACTAGCGGGACTTACCAAGAGACCCAGTACTTC; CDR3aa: CASSLASTSGTYQETQYF
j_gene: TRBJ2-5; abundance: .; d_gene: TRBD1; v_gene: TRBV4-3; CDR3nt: TGCGCCAGCAGCCAAATTGGGGACAGGGGAAAGACCCAGTACTTC; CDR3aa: CASSQIGDRGKTQYF
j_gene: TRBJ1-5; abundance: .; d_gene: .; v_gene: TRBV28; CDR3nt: TGTGCCAGCAGTTTATTAGGTAGGGAGGGTCAGCCCCAGCATTTT; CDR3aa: CASSLLGREGQPQHF
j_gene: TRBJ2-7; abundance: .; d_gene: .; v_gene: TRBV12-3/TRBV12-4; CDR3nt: TGTGCCAGCAGCGACCAGGATGAGCAGTACTTC; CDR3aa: CASSDQDEQYF
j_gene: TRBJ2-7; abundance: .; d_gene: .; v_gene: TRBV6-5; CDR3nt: TGTGCCAGCAGTTCCCGGGGTCCGGACTCCTACGAGCAGTACTTC; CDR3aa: CASSSRGPDSYEQYF